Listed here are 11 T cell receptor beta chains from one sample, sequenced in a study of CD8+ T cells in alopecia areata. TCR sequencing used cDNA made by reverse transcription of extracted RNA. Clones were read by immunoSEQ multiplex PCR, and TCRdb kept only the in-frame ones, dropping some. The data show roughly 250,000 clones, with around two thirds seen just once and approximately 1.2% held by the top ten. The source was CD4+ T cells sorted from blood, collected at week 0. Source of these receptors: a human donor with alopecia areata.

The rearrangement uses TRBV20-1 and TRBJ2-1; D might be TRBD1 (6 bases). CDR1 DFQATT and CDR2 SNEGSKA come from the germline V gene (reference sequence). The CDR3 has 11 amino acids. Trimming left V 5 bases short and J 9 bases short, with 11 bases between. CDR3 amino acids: CSAGTPREQFF. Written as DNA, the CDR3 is TGCAGTGCTGGGACACCGCGTGAGCAGTTCTTC.

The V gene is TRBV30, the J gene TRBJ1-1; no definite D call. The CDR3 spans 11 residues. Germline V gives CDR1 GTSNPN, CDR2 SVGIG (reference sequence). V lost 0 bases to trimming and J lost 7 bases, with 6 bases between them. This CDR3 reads CAWSVAVEAFF. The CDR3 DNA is TGTGCCTGGAGTGTCGCGGTTGAAGCTTTCTTT.

CDR3 sequence: CASSWTGFSEAFF. The CDR3 region has the DNA TGCGCCAGCAGCTGGACAGGGTTCTCTGAAGCTTTCTTT. The chain employs TRBV5-1 and TRBJ1-1, with 8 bases that match TRBD1. The CDR3 spans 13 residues. CDR1 and CDR2 (germline): SGHRS, YFSETQ. With 3 bases clipped from V and 6 bases from J, the junction kept 4 bases outside the gene matches. The full variable domain, in which reference TRBV5-1 and TRBJ1-1 provide the parts outside the CDR3, is KAGVTQTPRYLIKTRGQQVTLSCSPISGHRSVSWYQQTPGQGLQFLFEYFSETQRNKGNFPGRFSGRQFSNSRSEMNVSTLELGDSALYLCASSWTGFSEAFFGQGTRLTVV.

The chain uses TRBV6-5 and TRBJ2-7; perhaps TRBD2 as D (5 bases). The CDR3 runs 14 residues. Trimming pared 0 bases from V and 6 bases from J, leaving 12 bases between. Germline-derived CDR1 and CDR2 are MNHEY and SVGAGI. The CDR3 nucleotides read TGTGCCAGCAGTTACTCGTCGGGATACGGCGAGCAGTACTTC. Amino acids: CASSYSSGYGEQYF.

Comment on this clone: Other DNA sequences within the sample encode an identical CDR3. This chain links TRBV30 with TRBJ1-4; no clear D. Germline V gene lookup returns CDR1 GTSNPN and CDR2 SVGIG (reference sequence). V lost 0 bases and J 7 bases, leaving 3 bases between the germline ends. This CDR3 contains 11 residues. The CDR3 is CAWSVVEKLFF. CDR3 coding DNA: TGTGCCTGGAGTGTAGTTGAAAAACTGTTTTTT.

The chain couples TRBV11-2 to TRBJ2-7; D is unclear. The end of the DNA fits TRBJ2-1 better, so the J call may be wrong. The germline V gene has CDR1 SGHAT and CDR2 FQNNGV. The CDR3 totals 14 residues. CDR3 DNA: TGTGCCAGCAGCTTAGCACCCCCTGGGGATGAGCAGTTCTTC. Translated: CASSLAPPGDEQFF.

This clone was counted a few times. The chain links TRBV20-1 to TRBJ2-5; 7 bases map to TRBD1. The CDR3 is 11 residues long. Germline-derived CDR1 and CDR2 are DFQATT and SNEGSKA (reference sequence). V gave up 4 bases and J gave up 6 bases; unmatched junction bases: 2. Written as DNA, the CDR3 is TGCAGTGCTACAGGGGGTCAGACCCAGTACTTC. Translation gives CSATGGQTQYF.

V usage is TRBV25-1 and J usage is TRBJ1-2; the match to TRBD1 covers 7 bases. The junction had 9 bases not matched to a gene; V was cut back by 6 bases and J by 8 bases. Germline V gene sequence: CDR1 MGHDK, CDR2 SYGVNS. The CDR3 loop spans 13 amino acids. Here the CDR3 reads CASSTTGARGYTF. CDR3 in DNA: TGTGCCAGCAGCACAACAGGGGCGCGGGGCTACACCTTC.

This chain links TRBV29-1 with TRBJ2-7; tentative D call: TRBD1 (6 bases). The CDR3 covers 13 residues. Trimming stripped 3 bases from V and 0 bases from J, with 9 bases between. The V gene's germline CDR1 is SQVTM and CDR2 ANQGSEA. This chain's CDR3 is CSVDVRGSYEQYF. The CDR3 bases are TGCAGCGTTGACGTCAGGGGCTCCTACGAGCAGTACTTC.

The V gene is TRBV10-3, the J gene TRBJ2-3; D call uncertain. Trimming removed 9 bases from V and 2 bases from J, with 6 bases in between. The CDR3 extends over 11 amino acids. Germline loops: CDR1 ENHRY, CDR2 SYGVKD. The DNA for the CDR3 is TGTGCCATTCCTCTCACAGATACGCAGTATTTT. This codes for CAIPLTDTQYF.

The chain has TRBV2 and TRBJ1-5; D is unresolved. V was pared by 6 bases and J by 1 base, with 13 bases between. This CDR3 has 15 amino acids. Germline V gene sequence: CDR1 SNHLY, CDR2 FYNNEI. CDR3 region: CASSLKERSNQPQHF. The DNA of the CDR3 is TGTGCCAGCAGCCTCAAGGAACGCAGCAATCAGCCCCAGCATTTT.